The sequence of this T cell receptor beta chain was determined in a study of cytomegalovirus exposure and HLA in healthy donors (dated by TCRdb to 2016 to 2017). A note on the overall study: In an earlier analysis of some 610 of the donors, 250 to 350 Gb of sequence data and just under 120 million unique TCR beta sequences from about 190 million T cells were reported. An early release that covered about 600 HLA-typed donors contained about 300 gigabases of sequencing data and 80 million or so unique TCR sequences. Among the 398 genotyped donors, about 83% belonged to the genetic ancestry cluster associated with self-reported Caucasian donors. The study aimed to test whether signatures of past pathogen exposure could be identified by cataloging public T cell receptors. The T cell repertoires of several hundred subjects were profiled by immunosequencing and related to cytomegalovirus serostatus. A separate validation cohort of more than 100 different subjects was used in addition to the roughly 700-subject first cohort. To predict cytomegalovirus infection status, the study brought together high-throughput TCR immunosequencing, statistical association of individual TCRs with disease status, and machine learning. A later analysis re-analyzed previously published TCR beta repertoires from about 730 donors and added high-resolution HLA genotyping to study TCR occurrence patterns. In the later analysis, no new phenotypic data were used to find candidate immune exposures; instead, reliance was placed on TCR beta sequences and their occurrence across donors. To decide whether each TCR beta V gene segment behaved as functional or pseudogenic, an earlier analysis of some 600 of the donors relied on high-throughput TCR beta sequencing. Donor age, sex, ethnicity and CMV serostatus were compiled alongside the repertoire data. A later genetic analysis used genome-wide SNP genotypes for about 65% of the 666 donors, treating that subset as a discovery cohort. All discovery cohort repertoires had been generated using a single sequencing platform. Both class I and class II loci were covered by HLA typing, at four-digit resolution. Typing coverage differed by locus: A, B, C, DRB1 and DQB1 were typed in roughly 629-640 donors, DQA1 in approximately 520, DPA1 in nearly 610, and DPB1 in 400 to 480. Roughly 5 DR-DQ haplotypes were handled as single units for association and clustering, since linkage in the cohort was strong. On average, 235,054 unique TCR beta nucleotide sequences were sequenced per donor among a few hundred genotyped donors of the cohort, with 15% to 20% of those sequences being non-productive. Overall study results and their limits: Linkage disequilibrium might explain the correlated functional status among segregating V segments, but an unknown experimental factor could not be ruled out. A further reported finding was that TCR beta sequences accurately predicted the HLA-A and HLA-B alleles for most subjects in the first cohort. Because the 87-base-pair reads could not distinguish some IMGT-functional V segments, including TRBV6-2 and TRBV6-3, those segments were excluded. According to a later analysis, TCR association rates differed among HLA loci, with DRB1 alleles showing the most associated TCRs and HLA-C alleles showing the fewest. According to the authors, the approach could potentially be generalized to other disease states and immunological phenotypes. In a later analysis, most CMV-associated TCR beta chains were found to appear HLA-restricted, with HLA associations seemingly driven largely by CMV exposure. Most TCR sequences were seen in very few donors, while some public TCRs were found in many individuals. Three of the identified cytomegalovirus-associated TCR beta chains were confirmed in vitro to be specific for cytomegalovirus antigens. In this cohort, only TCR beta chains were sequenced, and detectable features were limited by the absence of alpha or paired-chain data. Because HLA typing was unavailable for some donors at each locus, only the typed subset was used in association tests. The study listed approximately 160 TCR beta chains as associated with cytomegalovirus. When HLA alleles, especially DR and DQ, strongly co-occurred, TCR associations were difficult to assign to individual alleles. In a later analysis, HLA-associated TCR beta chains showed more clonal expansion and lower generation probabilities than non-associated chains that were equally common. An association between a missense DCLRE1C variant and V-gene and J-gene trimming of TCR beta chains was found in a later genetic analysis and replicated in an independent cohort. At a false discovery rate of 0.05, a later analysis linked some 17,000 TCR beta sequences to specific HLA alleles. For the cohort, immune exposure information was limited to CMV serostatus. About 17 rarely observed V segments, including chromosome 9 orphons, were excluded from the earlier analysis of some 590 of the donors because counts were too low. The classifier was reported to diagnose cytomegalovirus status with high specificity and sensitivity in both the original cohort and the validation cohort. Broadly in line with IMGT annotations, most TCR beta V segments showed up in productive rearrangements about 87% or about 30% of the time in an earlier analysis of several hundred of the donors. A later genetic analysis reported fewer N-insertions in productive TCRs among donors in an Asian-associated ancestry cluster than the roughly 620-donor mean. Presence/absence analyses assumed roughly uniform sequencing depth across donors, an assumption that may not hold. A group of highly shared sequence variants was considered likely to be a technical artifact of the sequencing pipeline. A later analysis reported that several top co-occurrence clusters appeared linked to parvovirus B19, influenza, CMV and Epstein-Barr virus.

The cohort was made up of hundreds of healthy bone marrow donors. All cohort members were sampled while nominally healthy, although unrecorded immune exposures were likely present. The donor was CMV seropositive and was included in the group of 250 to 350 seropositive cohort members. Each donor provided a peripheral blood sample, and peripheral blood mononuclear cells were used for TCR beta sequencing. The Qiagen DNeasy Blood Extraction Kit was used to extract genomic DNA from the blood cell samples. Inclusive of the bounding cysteine and phenylalanine, the CDR3 is 13 residues long. The read is trimmed to its CDR3 DNA, 39 bases read in frame from base 1. CDR1 and CDR2 were assigned from the germline V gene as SGHVS and FNYEAQ. V sheds 4 bases and J sheds 4 bases, leaving 8 bases between their ends. Library prep was done by the immunoSEQ multiplex PCR assay. A mixture of 60 forward primers for TCR Vbeta segments and 13 reverse primers for TCR Jbeta segments was used in the multiplex PCR. The CDR3 region of rearranged TCR beta genes was amplified from genomic DNA with a multiplex PCR assay. The amplified TCR beta libraries were sequenced on the Illumina HiSeq System as 87-base-pair reads. The published analysis was carried out like this. A later analysis counted tens of millions of unique TCR beta chains across the 670 or so repertoires, and 10 million to 12 million of these chains were shared by at least two donors. Raw reads were error-corrected and collapsed into unique sequences with a nearest-neighbor algorithm that merged closely related sequences to remove PCR and sequencing errors. To assign V, D and J gene segments, CDR3 sequences were aligned to IMGT reference sequences. For a sequence to be retained, at least a six-nucleotide match to both a V gene segment and a J gene segment was required. Rearrangements were classified as productive when the CDR3 lacked stop codons and remained in frame with V and J, and all other rearrangements were classified as non-productive. Following IMGT convention, CDR3 was defined as the stretch from the second conserved V-encoded cysteine to the conserved J-encoded phenylalanine. Sequences without an unambiguous match to a single V gene segment were excluded from the earlier analysis of 450 to 650 of the donors. An earlier analysis of fewer than 650 of the donors classified V segments as functional when productive rearrangements were above 56.7% and as segregating when the standard deviation between donors was above 5%. A statistical classification framework was built to diagnose cytomegalovirus status from the catalog of TCR beta chain sequences. A later analysis assigned V and J genes by comparing TCR nucleotide sequences with IMGT/GENE-DB human TR gene sequences. Using the TCRdist pipeline, a later analysis assigned CDR3 sequences along with most-parsimonious VDJ recombination scenarios. In a later analysis, every TCR beta chain was defined by the combination of its CDR3 amino acid sequence and its V-gene family, and reads without a unique V-gene family were dropped. As a way to deal with suspected cross-contamination and a sequencing artifact, a later analysis dropped hundreds of nucleotide sequences that were highly shared and had low generation probability. In a later analysis, a clonal expansion index for each public chain was calculated from normalized within-repertoire ranks of inferred template counts. In a later analysis, generation probabilities were computed using a VDJ recombination model fitted to out-of-frame rearrangements, and the results were checked against IGoR. Hypergeometric tests were used in a later analysis to score TCR-TCR, TCR-HLA and TCR-CMV co-occurrence, with a repertoire-size bias correction applied to the TCR pairs. To estimate false discovery rates, a later analysis permuted the HLA or CMV assignments 20 times. In a later analysis, co-occurring TCRs were grouped with DBSCAN, and TCRdist sequence similarity was added when clustering was performed within HLA-allele-positive subsets. For co-occurrence clustering, repertoires with fewer than 30,000 or more than 120,000 public chains were excluded, along with 4 to 6 repertoires with anomalous nucleotide sharing. TCRdb retrieved this table from immuneACCESS and kept in-frame rearrangements only. Not all clones are present; in checked studies, unresolved V genes account for under half, and no reason is known for the remainder. That table supplies the V and J calls and clone size; D and trimming were determined from the DNA. The sample table holds 85,000 to 95,000 clones, of which over 70% were seen once. Jointly, the top ten make up 20% to 25% of the sample.

As regards this clone: There is no known antigen for this receptor. No much larger clonotype is one base removed from it; base qualities were not supplied.

Sample: PBMCs. The rearrangement combines TRBV7-6 with TRBJ1-5, with no confident D gene call. The TCR originated in a man aged 25-40 years in good health and CMV-seropositive. The CDR3 region: CASSSVPNQPQHF. At the DNA level, the sequence is TGTGCCAGCAGCTCGGTCCCTAATCAGCCCCAGCATTTT.